The T cell receptor (beta chain) described here comes from a study of blood T cell repertoires in COVID-19. Sequencing used immunoSEQ multiplex PCR; TCRdb keeps in-frame clones, though not all of them. Of tens of thousands of clones listed, over 75% are singletons. CDR1 and CDR2 from the germline V gene are SGHNT and YYREEE (reference sequence). The trim removed 4 bases at V and 7 bases at J, leaving 7 bases unmatched. This CDR3 has 15 residues. The sample was peripheral blood. The chain uses TRBV5-4 and TRBJ1-6; 8 bases agree with TRBD1. The TCR originated in a woman in her fifties or sixties with active COVID-19. CDR3 nucleotides: TGTGCCAGCAGCACCCAGACAGGGGTGAATTCACCCCTCCACTTT. It specifies CASSTQTGVNSPLHF.